The 26 T cell receptor beta chains listed next were all sequenced from one sample in a study of a mutant IDH1 vaccine in newly diagnosed glioma (TCRdb year 2021). These TCRs are of unknown antigen specificity. Library construction relied on the immunoSEQ multiplex PCR assay. TCRdb provides this immuneACCESS table in a form limited to in-frame rearrangements. Some clones are lacking; in checked studies, under half of them reflect an unresolved V gene, and why the rest are absent is not known. For this sample the table gives roughly 60,000 clones, of which 84% were detected only once. The top ten hold roughly 3.5% of the sample. The sample's time point label, in plain terms: week 11, during vaccination. Each vaccine dose was 300 ug of a 20-mer mutant IDH1 peptide in Montanide, given subcutaneously with topical imiquimod. The sample consisted of PBMCs, taken from a glioma patient whose treatment included an IDH1 peptide vaccine. The receptor set was obtained from a man aged 25 to 40 with glioma.

Only a few counts were recorded for this clone. CDR3 coding DNA: TGTGCCAGCAGAAACGGACGTATGAACACTGAAGCTTTCTTT. Translating gives CASRNGRMNTEAFF. The V call is TRBV2, the J call TRBJ1-1; D unclear. CDR3 size: 14 residues. V lost 6 bases and J lost 0, with 11 bases in between. Germline V CDR1 and CDR2: SNHLY, FYNNEI.

The CDR3 reads CASSTDRVGVNQPQHF. Here the CDR3 DNA reads TGTGCCAGCAGCACGGACAGGGTGGGTGTCAATCAGCCCCAGCATTTT. V usage is TRBV7-8 and J usage is TRBJ1-5, with TRBD1 matching over 8 bases. Per germline, CDR1 SGHVS and CDR2 FQNEAQ. The CDR3 length is 16 residues. The V and J ends lost 5 bases and 3 bases, in that order; junction bases with no gene match: 9.

The chain is built from TRBV29-1 and TRBJ2-3; D might be TRBD2 (5 bases). There are 14 residues in the CDR3. Trimming shortened V by 4 bases and J by 1 base, and 12 bases separated the two germline ends. Germline V gene lookup returns CDR1 SQVTM and CDR2 ANQGSEA. CDR3 DNA: TGCAGCGTTGGGATAGGAGGACGCACAGATACGCAGTATTTT. Protein product: CSVGIGGRTDTQYF.

The chain couples TRBV7-2 to TRBJ1-1, with unresolved D. The germline V gene encodes CDR1 SGHTA and CDR2 FQGNSA. This CDR3 spans 13 amino acids. Trimming stripped 5 bases from V and 1 base from J, with 8 bases between. Written as DNA, the CDR3 is TGTGCCAGCAGCCCCCGACAGAACACTGAAGCTTTCTTT. Amino acids: CASSPRQNTEAFF. Full variable domain (outside the CDR3, taken from reference TRBV7-2 and TRBJ1-1): GAGVSQSPSNKVTEKGKDVELRCDPISGHTALYWYRQSLGQGLEFLIYFQGNSAPDKSGLPSDRFSAERTGGSVSTLTIQRTQQEDSAVYLCASSPRQNTEAFFGQGTRLTVV.

The chain combines TRBV2 with TRBJ2-2; 11 bases map to TRBD2. The CDR3 loop spans 14 amino acids. Germline V CDR1 and CDR2: SNHLY, FYNNEI. J lost 4 bases, V lost 10 bases, and 5 bases had no gene match. The CDR3 DNA follows: TGTGCCACCCGGCTAGCGGGAGGCACCGGGGAGCTGTTTTTT. This encodes CATRLAGGTGELFF.

The chain combines TRBV5-8 with TRBJ1-5; D is undetermined. Germline CDR1 SGHTS, CDR2 YDEGEE. The V gene lost 0 bases and the J gene lost 1 base, with 5 bases spanning the gap. This CDR3 is built from 14 residues. The CDR3 DNA reads as TGTGCCAGCAGCTTGGACTTGAGCAATCAGCCCCAGCATTTT. It yields the protein CASSLDLSNQPQHF.

The chain is built from TRBV18 and TRBJ1-1; TRBD1 might be the D (6 bases). Germline loops: CDR1 KGHSH, CDR2 LQKENI. This CDR3 contains 16 residues. V was pared by 1 base and J by 4 bases, with 16 bases between. The CDR3 nucleotides read TGTGCCAGCTCACCACGGAGCAGGGGCTCGGGCACTGAAGCTTTCTTT. Protein: CASSPRSRGSGTEAFF.

The chain employs TRBV9 and TRBJ2-5; possibly TRBD2 for D (6 bases). The ends were cut back, 5 bases at V and 4 bases at J, with 18 bases in the middle. This CDR3 contains 15 residues. CDR1 and CDR2 from the germline V gene are SGDLS and YYNGEE. The CDR3 loop is CASSNFGGLGETQYF. Here the CDR3 DNA reads TGTGCCAGCAGTAATTTTGGGGGACTGGGAGAGACCCAGTACTTC.

This chain links TRBV28 with TRBJ2-6; D is unclear. Germline CDR1 is MDHEN and CDR2 is SYDVKM. This CDR3 comprises 14 residues. Trimming took 6 bases from V and 3 from J, leaving 9 bases between them. The CDR3 bases are TGTGCCAGCAGCCGTTCGGGTGGGGCCAACGTCCTGACTTTC. Protein sequence: CASSRSGGANVLTF.

The chain couples TRBV28 to TRBJ1-1; no definite D call. The CDR3 spans 15 residues. Germline V gene data show CDR1 as MDHEN and CDR2 as SYDVKM. V was cut by 3 bases and J by 3 bases, with 14 bases left in between. CDR3 in DNA: TGTGCCAGCAGTTTCGTAGTGGAAAGACACACTGAAGCTTTCTTT. Its translation: CASSFVVERHTEAFF.

V gene TRBV18 combines with J gene TRBJ1-1; D is ambiguous. The CDR3 has 14 residues. Germline CDR1 and CDR2: KGHSH and LQKENI. Trimming took 2 bases from V and 1 from J, leaving 8 bases between them. The CDR3 DNA is TGTGCCAGCTCACCAAGGCAACCGAACACTGAAGCTTTCTTT. Translating it yields CASSPRQPNTEAFF.

The genes are TRBV5-1 and TRBJ1-5, with 7 bases fitting TRBD1. The CDR3 covers 15 residues. In germline, CDR1 is SGHRS, CDR2 YFSETQ. V shed 2 bases and J 4 bases; nucleotides not matched to a gene: 6. The CDR3, as DNA: TGCGCCAGCAGCTTAGGACAGGCCGCAAATCAGCCCCAGCATTTT. Protein: CASSLGQAANQPQHF. The full variable domain, its missing parts supplied by reference TRBV5-1 and TRBJ1-5, is KAGVTQTPRYLIKTRGQQVTLSCSPISGHRSVSWYQQTPGQGLQFLFEYFSETQRNKGNFPGRFSGRQFSNSRSEMNVSTLELGDSALYLCASSLGQAANQPQHFGDGTRLSIL.

V and J are TRBV28 and TRBJ1-1, with TRBD1 identical over 9 bases. The trim removed 2 bases at V and 7 bases at J, leaving 8 bases unmatched. CDR3 length equals 15 residues. CDR1 is MDHEN, CDR2 SYDVKM, per germline. In DNA form, the CDR3 reads TGTGCCAGCAGTTTACTATATAGACAGGGGGGTGAAGCTTTCTTT. Amino acids: CASSLLYRQGGEAFF.

The rearrangement links TRBV30 to TRBJ1-2; D is perhaps TRBD1 (6 bases). The CDR3 runs 10 residues. Trimming stripped 8 bases from V and 7 bases from J, with 11 bases between. CDR1 and CDR2 from the germline V gene are GTSNPN and SVGIG (reference sequence). The CDR3 nucleotides are TGTGCCCACAGGGAGTTTGGCTACACCTTC. Translation gives CAHREFGYTF. Looking up the rest from reference TRBV30 and TRBJ1-2 gives the full variable domain: SQTIHQWPATLVQPVGSPLSLECTVEGTSNPNLYWYRQAAGRGLQLLFYSVGIGQISSEVPQNLSASRPQDRQFILSSKKLLLSDSGFYLCAHREFGYTFGSGTRLTVV.

The J gene is TRBJ2-3, the V gene TRBV6-6, with TRBD1 matching over 8 bases. The CDR3 totals 15 residues. The ends lost 6 bases at V and 7 bases at J; junction bases unmatched: 12. The germline V gene has CDR1 MNHNY and CDR2 SVGAGI (reference sequence). The DNA of the CDR3 is TGTGCCAGCAGAGGACAGGGTATAACCCCCTATACGCAGTATTTT. Amino acid sequence: CASRGQGITPYTQYF.

The V gene is TRBV11-3, the J gene TRBJ1-1; D not resolved. There are 16 residues in the CDR3. The V end was cut by 4 bases, the J end by 0 bases, with 15 bases between. CDR1 and CDR2 from the germline V gene are SGHNT and YENEEA. The chain's CDR3 is CASSSPITSMNTEAFF. The CDR3 DNA is TGTGCCAGCAGCTCGCCAATAACATCTATGAACACTGAAGCTTTCTTT.

This chain joins TRBV6-5 and TRBJ1-3, with D unresolved. Germline V CDR1 and CDR2: MNHEY, SVGAGI. The CDR3 spans 14 residues. V lost 5 bases and J lost 8, with 16 bases in between. The CDR3 loop is CASSLRGRRDTIYF. In nucleotides, the CDR3 is TGTGCCAGCAGTCTCCGGGGTAGAAGGGACACCATATATTTT.

The V call is TRBV7-3, the J call TRBJ2-5; 7 positions match TRBD1. The junction had 10 bases not matched to a gene; V was cut back by 4 bases and J by 5 bases. The CDR3 totals 15 residues. Germline V lookup: CDR1 SGHTA, CDR2 FQGTGA. The CDR3 here is CASSYGRGNSETQYF. CDR3 bases: TGTGCCAGCAGCTATGGCAGGGGGAATTCGGAGACCCAGTACTTC.

This rearrangement joins TRBV11-2 to TRBJ2-2, with D possibly being TRBD1 (5 bases). The CDR3 is made up of 15 amino acids. The V end was cut by 4 bases, the J end by 7 bases, with 16 bases between. Germline assignment: CDR1 SGHAT and CDR2 FQNNGV. The CDR3 nucleotides read TGTGCCAGCAGCTCACTCCGAAGAAGGGGCGGGGAGCTGTTTTTT. It is translated as CASSSLRRRGGELFF.

The chain recombines TRBV27 with TRBJ2-2; 7 positions match TRBD2. With 3 bases clipped from V and 5 bases from J, the junction kept 6 bases outside the gene matches. This CDR3 has 15 residues. Germline assignment: CDR1 MNHEY and CDR2 SMNVEV (reference sequence). The CDR3 nucleotides are TGTGCCAGCAGTTTCCGCAGCGGGGAGACCGGGGAGCTGTTTTTT. Residues: CASSFRSGETGELFF.

The chain has TRBV7-2 and TRBJ2-5, with D possibly being TRBD1 (5 bases). Trimming shortened V by 5 bases and J by 2 bases, and 12 bases separated the two germline ends. CDR1 is SGHTA and CDR2 is FQGNSA in the germline V gene. The CDR3 is made up of 14 amino acids. The CDR3 coding sequence is TGTGCCAGCAGCACTCCCAGGGATCAAGAGACCCAGTACTTC. It yields the protein CASSTPRDQETQYF.

The chain recombines TRBV2 with TRBJ1-6; D not certain. The germline V gene has CDR1 SNHLY and CDR2 FYNNEI. CDR3 length: 14 amino acids. The ends were cut back, 1 base at V and 5 bases at J, with 6 bases in the middle. For the CDR3, the DNA is TGTGCCAGCAGTGAAGAATATGATAATTCACCCCTCCACTTT. This translates into CASSEEYDNSPLHF.

The J gene is TRBJ1-1, the V gene TRBV5-4, with 10 bases that match TRBD1. This CDR3 region has 15 residues. Germline CDR1 and CDR2: SGHNT and YYREEE (reference sequence). V was clipped by 4 bases and J by 1 base; unmatched bases: 4. In DNA form, the CDR3 reads TGTGCCAGCAGCGTTGGGACAGGGGAGAACACTGAAGCTTTCTTT. This sequence encodes CASSVGTGENTEAFF.

The chain has TRBV15 and TRBJ1-3, with D unresolved. V lost 0 bases and J 0 bases, leaving 9 bases between the germline ends. Germline V gives CDR1 LNHNV, CDR2 YYDKDF (reference sequence). This CDR3 is built from 16 residues. Written as DNA, the CDR3 is TGTGCCACCAGCAGAGATACGATCCTCTCTGGAAACACCATATATTTT. Encoded protein: CATSRDTILSGNTIYF.

Notes on this clone: Germline is not matched at one junction end, which may reflect a read error. V is TRBV5-1 and J is TRBJ1-2; D gene uncertain. The CDR3 is 15 residues long. CDR1 SGHRS and CDR2 YFSETQ come from the germline V gene. CDR3: CASSLAGSNSGGYTF. Here the CDR3 DNA reads TGCGCCAGCAGTTTGGCAGGATCTAATTCGGGAGGCTACACCTTC.

The chain employs TRBV18 and TRBJ2-5, with D perhaps matching TRBD1 (5 bases). The CDR3 runs to 13 residues. CDR1 KGHSH and CDR2 LQKENI come from the germline V gene. V lost 0 bases and J 4 bases, leaving 6 bases between the germline ends. The CDR3 bases are TGTGCCAGCTCACCACCGGGGCGAGAGACCCAGTACTTC. This codes for CASSPPGRETQYF.